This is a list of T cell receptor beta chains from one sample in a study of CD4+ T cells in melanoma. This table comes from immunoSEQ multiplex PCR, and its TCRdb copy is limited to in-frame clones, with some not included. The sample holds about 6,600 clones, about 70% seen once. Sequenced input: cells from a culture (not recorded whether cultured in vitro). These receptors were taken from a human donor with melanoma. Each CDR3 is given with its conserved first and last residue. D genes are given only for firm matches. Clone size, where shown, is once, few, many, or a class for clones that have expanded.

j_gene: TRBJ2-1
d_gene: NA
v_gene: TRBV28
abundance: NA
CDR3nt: TGTGCCAGCAATGAGGGAGGCGATGAGCAGTTCTTC
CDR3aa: CASNEGGDEQFF

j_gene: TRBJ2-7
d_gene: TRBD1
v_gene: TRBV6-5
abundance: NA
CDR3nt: TGTGCCAGCAGTCCGGGGACAGGGGTCGAGCAGTACTTC
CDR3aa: CASSPGTGVEQYF

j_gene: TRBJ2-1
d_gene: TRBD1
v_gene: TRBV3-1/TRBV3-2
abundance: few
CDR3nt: TGTGCCAGCAGCCCCTCGGGGACAGGGGGCTATGAGCAGTTCTTC
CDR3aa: CASSPSGTGGYEQFF

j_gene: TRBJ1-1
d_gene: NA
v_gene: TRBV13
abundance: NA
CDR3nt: TGTGCCAGCAGCGTGTGGACGGGGAACACTGAAGCTTTCTTT
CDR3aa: CASSVWTGNTEAFF

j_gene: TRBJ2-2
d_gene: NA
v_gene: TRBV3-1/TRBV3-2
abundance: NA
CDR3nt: TGTGCCAGCAGCCAAGAGGGCTACCTAAGCGGGGAGCTGTTTTTT
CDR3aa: CASSQEGYLSGELFF

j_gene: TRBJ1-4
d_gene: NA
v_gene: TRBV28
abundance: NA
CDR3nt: TGTGCCAGCAGTTTACCCGGGACTGGTAATGAAAAACTGTTTTTT
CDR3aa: CASSLPGTGNEKLFF

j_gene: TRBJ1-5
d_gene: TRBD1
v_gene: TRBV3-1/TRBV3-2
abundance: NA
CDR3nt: TGTGCCAGCAGCTCGGGGACAGGGCTACATCAGCCCCAGCATTTT
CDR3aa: CASSSGTGLHQPQHF

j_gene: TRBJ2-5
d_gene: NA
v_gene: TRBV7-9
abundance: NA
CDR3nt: TGTGCCAGCAGCCTCCAATCACGAGAAGAGACCCAGTACTTC
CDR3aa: CASSLQSREETQYF

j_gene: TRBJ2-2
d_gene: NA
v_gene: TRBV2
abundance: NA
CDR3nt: TGTGCCAGCAGTCTGCACACCGGGGAGCTGTTTTTT
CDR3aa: CASSLHTGELFF

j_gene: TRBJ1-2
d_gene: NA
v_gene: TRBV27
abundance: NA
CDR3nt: TGTGCCAGCGGCCTTTGGGCAGGGGACGTGCGGGGCTACACCTTC
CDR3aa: CASGLWAGDVRGYTF

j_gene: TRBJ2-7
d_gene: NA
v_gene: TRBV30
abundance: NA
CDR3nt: TGTGCCTGGAGTGTCAGGGGGGGGGCAATCTACGAGCAGTACTTC
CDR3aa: CAWSVRGGAIYEQYF

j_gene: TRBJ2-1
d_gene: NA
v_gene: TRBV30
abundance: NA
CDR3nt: TGTGCCTGGAGTGTATTGGGGCTGAGCTCCTACAATGAGCAGTTCTTC
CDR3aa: CAWSVLGLSSYNEQFF

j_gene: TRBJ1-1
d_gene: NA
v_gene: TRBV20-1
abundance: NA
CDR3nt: TGCAGTTTTTTTAGCGGCACTGAAGCTTTCTTT
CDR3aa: CSFFSGTEAFF

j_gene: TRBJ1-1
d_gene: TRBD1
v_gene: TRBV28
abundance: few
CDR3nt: TGTGCCAGCAGTGCTACCGGGACAGGGCCTACTGAAGCTTTCTTT
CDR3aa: CASSATGTGPTEAFF

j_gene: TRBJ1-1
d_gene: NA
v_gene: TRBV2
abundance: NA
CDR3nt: TGTGCCAGCAGTGTAAGGCAGGTCGGGACTGAAGCTTTCTTT
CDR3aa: CASSVRQVGTEAFF

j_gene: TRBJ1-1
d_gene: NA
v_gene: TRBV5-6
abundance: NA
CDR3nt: TGTGCCAGCAGCTTGGGGGGGCGTCAAACTGAAGCTTTCTTT
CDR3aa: CASSLGGRQTEAFF

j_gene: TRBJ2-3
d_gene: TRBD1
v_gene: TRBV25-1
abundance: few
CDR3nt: TGTGCCAGCAGTGAATTCAATGGGGGACAGAGCACAGATACGCAGTATTTT
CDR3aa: CASSEFNGGQSTDTQYF

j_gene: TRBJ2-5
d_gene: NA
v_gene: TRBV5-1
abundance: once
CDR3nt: TGCGCCAGCAGCCGGGGGCAGGGTTCTATGGAGACCCAGTACTTC
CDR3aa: CASSRGQGSMETQYF

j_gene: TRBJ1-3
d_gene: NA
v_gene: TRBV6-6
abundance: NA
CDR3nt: TGTGCCAGCAGTTACCCTCTTAGTCGCTCTGGAAACACCATATATTTT
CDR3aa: CASSYPLSRSGNTIYF

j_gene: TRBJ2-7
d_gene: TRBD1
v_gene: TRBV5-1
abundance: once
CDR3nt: TGCGCCAGCAGCTCGGGACAGAGCTCCTACGAGCAGTACTTC
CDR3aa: CASSSGQSSYEQYF

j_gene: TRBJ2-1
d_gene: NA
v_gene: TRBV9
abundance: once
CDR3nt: TGTGCCAGCGGGTCCGGGGAGCAGTTCTTC
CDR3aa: CASGSGEQFF

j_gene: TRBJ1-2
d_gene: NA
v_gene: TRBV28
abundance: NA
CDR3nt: TGTGCCAGCAGTTTTGATAAGGGTGGCTACACCTTC
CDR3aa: CASSFDKGGYTF

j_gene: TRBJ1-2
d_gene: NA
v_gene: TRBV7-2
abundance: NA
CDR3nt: TGTGCCAGCAGCTTATTCTTGGGACAAAAGAACTATGGCTACACCTTC
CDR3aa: CASSLFLGQKNYGYTF

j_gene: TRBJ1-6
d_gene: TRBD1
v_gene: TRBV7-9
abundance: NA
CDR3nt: TGTGCCAGCAGCTTAGAGGGGACAGGGGGAAATTCACCCCTCCACTTT
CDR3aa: CASSLEGTGGNSPLHF

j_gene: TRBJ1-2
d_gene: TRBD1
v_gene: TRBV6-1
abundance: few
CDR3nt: TGTGCCAGCAGTGAAGCAGGGGACAGGAGAAATGGCTACACCTTC
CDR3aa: CASSEAGDRRNGYTF

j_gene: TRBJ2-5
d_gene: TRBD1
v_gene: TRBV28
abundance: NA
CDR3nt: TGTGCCAGCAGTACCCCGGACAGGGATTTTGTTGAGACCCAGTACTTC
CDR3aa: CASSTPDRDFVETQYF

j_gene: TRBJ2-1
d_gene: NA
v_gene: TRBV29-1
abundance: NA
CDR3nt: TGCAGCGTTTCCACACCGGGGCACTCCTACAATGAGCAGTTCTTC
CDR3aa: CSVSTPGHSYNEQFF

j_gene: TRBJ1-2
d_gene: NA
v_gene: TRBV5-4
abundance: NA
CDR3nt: TGTGCCAGCAGCTTAGATCAGGGTGGCTATGGCTACACCTTC
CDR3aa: CASSLDQGGYGYTF

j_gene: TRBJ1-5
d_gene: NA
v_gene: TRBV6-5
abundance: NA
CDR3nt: TGTGCCAGCAGCCTTGGGACATTTAGCAATCAGCCCCAGCATTTT
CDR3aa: CASSLGTFSNQPQHF

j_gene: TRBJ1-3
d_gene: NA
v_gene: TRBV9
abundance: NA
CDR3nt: TGTGCCAGCAGCCCCCGGACAGTCCCCGGGAACACCATATATTTT
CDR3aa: CASSPRTVPGNTIYF

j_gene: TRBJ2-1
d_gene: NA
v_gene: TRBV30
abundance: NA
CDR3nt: TGTGCCTGTGGCAATGAGCAGTTCTTC
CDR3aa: CACGNEQFF

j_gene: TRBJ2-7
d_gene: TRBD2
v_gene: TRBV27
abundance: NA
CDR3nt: TGTGCCAGCAGTTTAAGCCAGCGGGGGTTCGACGAGCAGTACTTC
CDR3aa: CASSLSQRGFDEQYF

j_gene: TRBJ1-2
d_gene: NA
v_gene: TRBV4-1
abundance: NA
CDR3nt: TGCGCCAGCAGCCAAGAAAGGTTTATCAGGGGATATGGCTACACCTTC
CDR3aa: CASSQERFIRGYGYTF

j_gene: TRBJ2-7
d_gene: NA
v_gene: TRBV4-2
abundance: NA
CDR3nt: TGTGCCAGCAGCCAAGATTCAGGGCCCGTCTCGTACGCCTACGAGCAGTACTTC
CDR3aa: CASSQDSGPVSYAYEQYF

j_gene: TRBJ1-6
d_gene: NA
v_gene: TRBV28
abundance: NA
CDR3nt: TGTGCCAGCAGTCGGGACTATTCACCCCTCCACTTT
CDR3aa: CASSRDYSPLHF

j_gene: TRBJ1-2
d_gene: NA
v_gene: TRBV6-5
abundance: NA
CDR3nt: TGTGCCAGCAGTCGAGGGGGGATTTATGGCTACACCTTC
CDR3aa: CASSRGGIYGYTF

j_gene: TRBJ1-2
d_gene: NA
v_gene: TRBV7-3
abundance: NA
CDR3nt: TGTGCCAGCAGCTTAACTCCCTGGAGTGGCTACACCTTC
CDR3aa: CASSLTPWSGYTF

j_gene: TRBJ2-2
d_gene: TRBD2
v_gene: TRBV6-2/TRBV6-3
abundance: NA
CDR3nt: TGTGCCAGCAGTTATGGGCGGGGGAGCAACTCCGGGGAGCTGTTTTTT
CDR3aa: CASSYGRGSNSGELFF

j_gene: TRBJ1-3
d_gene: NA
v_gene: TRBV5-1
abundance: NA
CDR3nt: TGCGCCAGCAGCCAAGCCCTACAGGGTTTTGGCGGCTCTGGAAACACCATATATTTT
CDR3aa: CASSQALQGFGGSGNTIYF

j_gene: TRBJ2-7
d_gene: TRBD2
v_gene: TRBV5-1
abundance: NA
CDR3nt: TGCGCCAGCAGACCCGGGACTAGCGGTTTGTACGAGCAGTACTTC
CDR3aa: CASRPGTSGLYEQYF

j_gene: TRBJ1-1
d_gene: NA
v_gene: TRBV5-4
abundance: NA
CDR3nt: TGTGCCAGCAGCCTCCCGACAGAAGGCACTGAAGCTTTCTTT
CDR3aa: CASSLPTEGTEAFF

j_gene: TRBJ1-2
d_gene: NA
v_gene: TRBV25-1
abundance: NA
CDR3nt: TGTGCCAGCTCCGGGGATCTCCTCCAGGGCTACACCTTC
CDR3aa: CASSGDLLQGYTF

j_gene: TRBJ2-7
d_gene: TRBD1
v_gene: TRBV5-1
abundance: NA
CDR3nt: TGCGCCAGCAGCTCCCGGACAGGGCCCGACGAGCAGTACTTC
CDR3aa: CASSSRTGPDEQYF

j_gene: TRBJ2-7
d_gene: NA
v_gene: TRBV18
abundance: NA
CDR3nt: TGTGCCAGCTCACCGACGGACAGACATGGCCCCTACGAGCAGTACTTC
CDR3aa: CASSPTDRHGPYEQYF

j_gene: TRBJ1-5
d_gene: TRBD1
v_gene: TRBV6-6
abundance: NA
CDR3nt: TGTGCCAGCAGGGAGAGGACAGGGGGCAATCAGCCCCAGCATTTT
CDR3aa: CASRERTGGNQPQHF

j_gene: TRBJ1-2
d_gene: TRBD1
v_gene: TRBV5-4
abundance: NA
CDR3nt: TGTGCCAGCAGCACCGGGACAGGGCTAATTGGCTACACCTTC
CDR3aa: CASSTGTGLIGYTF

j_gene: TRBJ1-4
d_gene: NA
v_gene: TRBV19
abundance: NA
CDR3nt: TGTGCCAGTCGGCCGGGAGGGCTTGAAAAACTGTTTTTT
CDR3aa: CASRPGGLEKLFF

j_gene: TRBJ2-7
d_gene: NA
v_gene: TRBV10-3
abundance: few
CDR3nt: TGTGCCATCAGTGAGTCTCCTTACGAGCAGTACTTC
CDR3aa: CAISESPYEQYF

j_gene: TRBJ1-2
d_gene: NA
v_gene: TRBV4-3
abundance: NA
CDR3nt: TGCGCCAGCAGCCAAGGTCAGGCCCAACAAAGCCTCTATGGCTACACCTTC
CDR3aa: CASSQGQAQQSLYGYTF

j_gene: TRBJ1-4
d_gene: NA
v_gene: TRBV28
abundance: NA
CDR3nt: TGTGCCAGCCTGGGGGGGACTAATGAAAAACTGTTTTTT
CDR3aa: CASLGGTNEKLFF